A selection of T cell receptor beta chains follows, all from one sample in a study of T cells of healthy individuals. TCRdb analysed the 5' RACE reads with MiXCR anew, one entry per CDR3 protein. Of 55,000 to 65,000 distinct CDR3 sequences listed, around 16% are singletons. Every receptor here comes from a human donor in good health. CDR3s include the opening cysteine and the closing phenylalanine or tryptophan. The order of the fields is clone size, D gene, V gene, J gene, CDR3 protein, CDR3 DNA. A D gene is named only where the DNA matches it firmly. Size is omitted from some rows. Given values are once, few, many or a class for expanded clones.

many	.	TRBV19	TRBJ2-7	CASTPFGSPNEQYF	TGTGCCAGTACCCCATTCGGGAGTCCCAACGAGCAGTACTTC
many	.	TRBV5-1	TRBJ1-1	CASSLAGTGQSEAFF	TGCGCCAGCAGCTTGGCCGGGACTGGACAGTCCGAAGCTTTCTTT
many	TRBD2	TRBV6-2/TRBV6-3	TRBJ2-1	CASSTTLLAGADNEQFF	TGTGCCAGCAGTACCACGCTTTTAGCGGGAGCCGACAATGAGCAGTTCTTC
.	.	TRBV24-1	TRBJ2-1	CATSESIRGHNEQFF	TGTGCCACCAGTGAGTCCATTCGGGGCCACAATGAGCAGTTCTTC
few	TRBD1	TRBV10-3	TRBJ2-3	CAISDWGDWGQASTDTQYF	TGTGCCATCAGTGATTGGGGCGATTGGGGACAGGCGAGCACAGATACGCAGTATTTT
few	.	TRBV11-1	TRBJ1-1	CASREDPTTEAFF	TGTGCCAGCCGCGAGGATCCGACCACTGAAGCTTTCTTT
many	.	TRBV29-1	TRBJ2-7	CSVGLGLSYEQYF	TGCAGCGTTGGTCTGGGCTTATCCTACGAGCAGTACTTC
.	.	TRBV25-1	TRBJ1-2	CASSEGGGYTF	TGTGCCAGCAGTGAGGGAGGGGGCTACACCTTC
.	TRBD1	TRBV29-1	TRBJ2-7	CSVIKGQGARPYEQYF	TGCAGCGTAATCAAAGGACAGGGGGCTCGTCCCTACGAGCAGTACTTC
few	.	TRBV12-3/TRBV12-4	TRBJ2-1	CASSLRRKGYNEQFF	TGTGCCAGCAGTTTAAGGCGGAAGGGATACAATGAGCAGTTCTTC
.	TRBD1	TRBV6-5	TRBJ1-6	CASRGQGYRSPLHF	TGTGCCAGCAGAGGACAGGGCTACCGTTCACCCCTCCACTTT
once	.	TRBV7-3	TRBJ2-7	CASSLGHLYEQYF	TGTGCCAGCAGCTTAGGACATTTATACGAGCAGTACTTC
few	.	TRBV18	TRBJ2-1	CASSRVAGIQNEQFF	TGTGCCAGCTCACGGGTCGCCGGCATCCAGAATGAGCAGTTCTTC
many	.	TRBV12-3/TRBV12-4	TRBJ1-5	CASSPPQGPPQHF	TGTGCCAGCAGTCCGCCCCAGGGGCCGCCCCAGCATTTT
many	.	TRBV20-1	TRBJ2-1	CSARGANSYNEQFF	TGCAGTGCTAGAGGGGCTAACTCCTACAATGAGCAGTTCTTC
.	.	TRBV7-3	TRBJ2-1	CASSQRPNNEQFF	TGTGCCAGCAGCCAAAGACCGAACAATGAGCAGTTCTTC
.	.	TRBV20-1	TRBJ2-7	CSARLSYEQYF	TGCAGTGCTAGGTTGTCCTACGAGCAGTACTTC
many	.	TRBV6-5	TRBJ1-1	CASRHRAMNTEAFF	TGTGCCAGCAGACACCGGGCCATGAACACTGAAGCTTTCTTT
many	TRBD1	TRBV28	TRBJ2-1	CASTLDRGTYNEQFF	TGTGCCAGCACCTTAGACAGGGGGACCTACAATGAGCAGTTCTTC
.	.	TRBV2	TRBJ1-1	CASSEGGRLTEAFF	TGTGCCAGCAGTGAAGGGGGACGGCTCACTGAAGCTTTCTTT